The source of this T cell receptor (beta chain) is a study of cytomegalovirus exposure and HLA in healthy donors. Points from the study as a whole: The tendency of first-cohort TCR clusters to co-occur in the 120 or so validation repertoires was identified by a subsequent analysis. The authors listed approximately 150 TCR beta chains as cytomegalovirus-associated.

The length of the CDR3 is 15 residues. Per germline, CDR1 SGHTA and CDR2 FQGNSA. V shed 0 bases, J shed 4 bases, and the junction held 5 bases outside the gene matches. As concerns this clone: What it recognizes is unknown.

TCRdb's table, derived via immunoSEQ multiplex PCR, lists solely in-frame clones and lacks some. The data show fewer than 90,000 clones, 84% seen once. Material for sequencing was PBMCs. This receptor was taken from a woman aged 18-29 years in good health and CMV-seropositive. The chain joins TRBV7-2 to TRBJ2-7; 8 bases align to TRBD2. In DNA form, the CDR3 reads TGTGCCAGCAGCTTAGCGGAAGCGGGGGCTTACGAGCAGTACTTC. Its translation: CASSLAEAGAYEQYF.